Listed below are T cell receptor beta chains from one sample, sequenced in a study of CD8+ T cells in alopecia areata. Assay: immunoSEQ multiplex PCR; the TCRdb copy retains only in-frame clones and omits some. This table holds approximately 9,300 clones, 67% found once. The sample consisted of skin. The receptor set was obtained from a human donor with alopecia areata. CDR3s include the opening cysteine and the closing phenylalanine or tryptophan. A D gene is named only where the DNA matches it firmly. Clone size, where shown, is once, few, many, or a class for clones that have expanded.

CDR3aa	CDR3nt	v_gene	d_gene	j_gene	abundance
CASSQKPSRTDTQYF	TGTGCCAGCAGCCAAAAGCCTTCTCGCACAGATACGCAGTATTTT	TRBV14	NA	TRBJ2-3	NA
CASSFQGAHGTQYF	TGTGCCAGCAGTTTCCAGGGGGCGCATGGTACGCAGTATTTT	TRBV5-4	TRBD1	TRBJ2-3	NA
CASSSTPGQPNTDTQYF	TGCGCCAGCAGCTCAACTCCGGGACAGCCTAACACAGATACGCAGTATTTT	TRBV5-1	TRBD1	TRBJ2-3	few
CASTDSGRARPYEQYF	TGTGCCAGCACCGATAGCGGGAGGGCCAGGCCCTACGAGCAGTACTTC	TRBV28	TRBD2	TRBJ2-7	NA
CASSQDLGQGERQGLHF	TGTGCCAGCAGCCAAGATTTAGGGCAGGGGGAGCGTCAAGGCCTCCACTTT	TRBV14	TRBD1	TRBJ1-6	once
CATQAPSDEQFF	TGTGCCACGCAGGCCCCCAGTGATGAGCAGTTCTTC	TRBV15	NA	TRBJ2-1	few
CASSSTGADTQYF	TGTGCCAGCAGCTCGACAGGGGCAGATACGCAGTATTTT	TRBV7-8	TRBD1	TRBJ2-3	few
CASSRSGATSTDTQYF	TGCGCCAGCAGCCGCTCCGGGGCGACCTCCACAGATACGCAGTATTTT	TRBV5-1	NA	TRBJ2-3	few
CASSVGRGVGTGELFF	TGTGCCAGCAGCGTAGGTCGAGGAGTAGGGACCGGGGAGCTGTTTTTT	TRBV9	NA	TRBJ2-2	once
CASSIINPGLAGTNTGELFF	TGTGCCAGTAGTATCATAAACCCGGGACTAGCGGGGACGAACACCGGGGAGCTGTTTTTT	TRBV19	TRBD2	TRBJ2-2	NA
CASSLGHRGLSANSNQPQHF	TGCGCCAGCAGTCTTGGACACAGGGGACTATCCGCGAATTCCAATCAGCCCCAGCATTTT	TRBV23-1	TRBD1	TRBJ1-5	few
CASSPLAGGNNEQFF	TGCGCCAGCAGCCCCTTAGCGGGAGGGAACAATGAGCAGTTCTTC	TRBV4-3	TRBD2	TRBJ2-1	NA
CASSEAAGAVQETQYF	TGTGCCAGCAGTGAAGCGGCGGGGGCGGTTCAAGAGACCCAGTACTTC	TRBV2	NA	TRBJ2-5	NA
CASSPSAPGGRDQPQHF	TGTGCCAGCTCACCTTCAGCACCGGGGGGCAGGGATCAGCCCCAGCATTTT	TRBV18	NA	TRBJ1-5	NA
CASSSGLVTDTQYF	TGTGCCAGCAGCTCGGGACTAGTCACAGATACGCAGTATTTT	TRBV5-4	TRBD2	TRBJ2-3	NA
CASSLAPIVAEQFF	TGTGCCAGCAGCTTAGCTCCCATCGTGGCTGAGCAGTTCTTC	TRBV7-2	NA	TRBJ2-1	NA
CASSATRQLNTEAFF	TGTGCCAGCAGCGCTACTCGACAGCTGAACACTGAAGCTTTCTTT	TRBV7-9	NA	TRBJ1-1	NA
CAVHSRGDNEQFF	TGTGCCGTCCATAGCAGGGGGGACAATGAGCAGTTCTTC	TRBV2	NA	TRBJ2-1	once
CASSLIGGTDTQYF	TGTGCCAGCAGTCTGATAGGGGGCACAGATACGCAGTATTTT	TRBV9	NA	TRBJ2-3	NA
CASSVGATNEKLFF	TGTGCCAGCAGCGTTGGAGCAACTAATGAAAAACTGTTTTTT	TRBV9	NA	TRBJ1-4	few
CASSARQGIYNEQFF	TGTGCCAGCAGTGCTAGACAGGGGATCTACAATGAGCAGTTCTTC	TRBV6-5	TRBD1	TRBJ2-1	few
CASSLGLGQAQETQYF	TGTGCCAGCAGCTTAGGTTTGGGGCAAGCGCAAGAGACCCAGTACTTC	TRBV7-6	NA	TRBJ2-5	NA
CASTYGPLGETQYF	TGTGCCAGCACCTACGGCCCCTTGGGGGAGACCCAGTACTTC	TRBV9	NA	TRBJ2-5	NA
CSVENRGIPYGYTF	TGCAGCGTTGAAAACAGGGGGATTCCGTATGGCTACACCTTC	TRBV29-1	TRBD1	TRBJ1-2	NA
CASSYSGVGHTEAFF	TGTGCCAGCAGTTACTCGGGGGTCGGGCACACTGAAGCTTTCTTT	TRBV6-5	NA	TRBJ1-1	NA
CASSVYNSYNEQFF	TGTGCCAGCAGTGTTTATAACTCCTACAATGAGCAGTTCTTC	TRBV2	NA	TRBJ2-1	NA
CATSRDVIGVSGYTF	TGTGCCACCAGCAGAGATGTAATCGGGGTTTCTGGCTACACCTTC	TRBV15	NA	TRBJ1-2	NA
CASSIGGRDEQFF	TGTGCCAGCAGCATCGGAGGTCGGGATGAGCAGTTCTTC	TRBV5-6	NA	TRBJ2-1	once
CASSLTYEQFF	TGTGCCAGCAGTTTAACTTATGAGCAGTTCTTC	TRBV28	NA	TRBJ2-1	few
CASSRTGENQPQHF	TGTGCCAGCTCACGGACAGGGGAAAATCAGCCCCAGCATTTT	TRBV18	TRBD1	TRBJ1-5	few
CASSPRGDPNTEAFF	TGTGCCAGCAGCCCCAGGGGCGACCCGAACACTGAAGCTTTCTTT	TRBV7-2	NA	TRBJ1-1	NA
CASSLRGSGTYEQYF	TGTGCCAGCAGCTTAAGGGGAAGCGGAACCTACGAGCAGTACTTC	TRBV11-2	NA	TRBJ2-7	NA
CASSVGQTYEQYF	TGTGCCAGCAGCGTGGGACAGACCTACGAGCAGTACTTC	TRBV7-9	TRBD1	TRBJ2-7	NA
CSGGIISGYRGETQYF	TGCAGCGGGGGAATTATTAGCGGGTACAGAGGGGAGACCCAGTACTTC	TRBV29-1	TRBD2	TRBJ2-5	few
CASTEEGLSNQPQHF	TGTGCCAGCACTGAGGAGGGGCTTAGCAATCAGCCCCAGCATTTT	TRBV2	NA	TRBJ1-5	once
CASSDLDRRTKNIQYF	TGTGCCAGCAGCGACCTGGACAGGAGAACCAAAAACATTCAGTACTTC	TRBV7-9	TRBD1	TRBJ2-4	NA
CASSFPGEQYF	TGTGCCAGCAGTTTTCCGGGCGAGCAGTACTTC	TRBV28	NA	TRBJ2-7	few
CASSLSRTGYNEQFF	TGCGCCAGCAGCTTGTCAAGGACAGGGTACAATGAGCAGTTCTTC	TRBV5-1	TRBD1	TRBJ2-1	NA
CASSVEGQGASEAFF	TGTGCCAGCAGCGTAGAAGGACAGGGGGCCTCTGAAGCTTTCTTT	TRBV9	TRBD1	TRBJ1-1	NA
CASWDSSHEQYF	TGTGCCAGCTGGGACAGTTCTCACGAGCAGTACTTC	TRBV6-6	TRBD1	TRBJ2-7	few
CASKTSSDEQYF	TGTGCCAGCAAGACTAGCAGCGACGAGCAGTACTTC	TRBV28	TRBD2	TRBJ2-7	NA
CASRESGLYSNQPQHF	TGTGCCAGCAGAGAAAGCGGTCTTTATAGCAATCAGCCCCAGCATTTT	TRBV2	NA	TRBJ1-5	NA
CASSFPGYGTYEQYF	TGTGCCAGCAGCTTTCCAGGGTATGGGACCTACGAGCAGTACTTC	TRBV5-6	NA	TRBJ2-7	once
CASSPQQQETQYF	TGTGCCAGCAGCCCGCAGCAGCAAGAGACCCAGTACTTC	TRBV7-3	NA	TRBJ2-5	NA
CASSPNRGTGELFF	TGTGCCAGCAGTCCGAACAGGGGGACCGGGGAGCTGTTTTTT	TRBV27	TRBD1	TRBJ2-2	NA
CASSVGLSYEQYF	TGTGCCAGCAGCGTGGGTCTCTCCTACGAGCAGTACTTC	TRBV9	NA	TRBJ2-7	NA
CASRRDRADGYTF	TGTGCCAGCCGTAGGGACAGGGCGGATGGCTACACCTTC	TRBV27	TRBD1	TRBJ1-2	NA
CASSMGPGGPPYEQYF	TGTGCCAGTAGTATGGGGCCGGGCGGGCCCCCCTACGAGCAGTACTTC	TRBV19	NA	TRBJ2-7	NA
CASSSNSRPNEKLFF	TGTGCCAGCAGCTCAAACAGTCGCCCTAATGAAAAACTGTTTTTT	TRBV7-9	NA	TRBJ1-4	few
CASSQEREGDEQFF	TGCGCCAGCAGCCAAGAGCGGGAAGGCGATGAGCAGTTCTTC	TRBV4-3	NA	TRBJ2-1	NA
CSVGRGSFQVEQYF	TGCAGCGTTGGTAGGGGGTCGTTTCAGGTGGAGCAGTACTTC	TRBV29-1	NA	TRBJ2-7	NA